A single sample is the source of the 29 T cell receptor beta chains below, sequenced in a study of T cell responses to AZD1222 COVID-19 vaccine. Measured with immunoSEQ multiplex PCR; TCRdb has only the in-frame clones, and not every one. The sample gives more than 140,000 clones, 85% to 95% of which show up once; over 0.85% is in the top ten. Sequencing used peripheral blood, obtained on day 0 of MenACWY control vaccination. All receptors derive from an adult in good health.

V is TRBV6-5 and J is TRBJ1-3; D is unclear. CDR3 length: 16 amino acids. V was cut by 2 bases and J by 0 bases, with 11 bases left in between. The germline gives CDR1 MNHEY, CDR2 SVGAGI. As DNA, the CDR3 is TGTGCCAGCAGTTACCGCCCGGGTACCTCTGGAAACACCATATATTTT. Amino acid sequence: CASSYRPGTSGNTIYF.

The rearrangement links TRBV5-4 to TRBJ2-7, with TRBD1 matching 8 bases. Germline assignment: CDR1 SGHNT and CDR2 YYREEE (reference sequence). V gave up 4 bases and J gave up 6 bases; unmatched junction bases: 12. The length of the CDR3 is 15 residues. DNA of the CDR3: TGTGCCAGCAGCACTTTGAGGACAGGGTCGGGCGAGCAGTACTTC. It translates to CASSTLRTGSGEQYF.

The chain employs TRBV7-9 and TRBJ1-2; D may be TRBD1 (5 bases). The germline V gene has CDR1 SEHNR and CDR2 FQNEAQ (reference sequence). V lost 0 bases, J lost 3 bases, and 5 bases lay in between. This CDR3 contains 13 residues. For the CDR3, the DNA is TGTGCCAGCAGCTTAGCGGGGGACTATGGCTACACCTTC. Translating gives CASSLAGDYGYTF.

The CDR3 sequence is CASSGDTSSYNEQFF. DNA for the CDR3: TGTGCCAGCAGTGGGGATACCAGCTCCTACAATGAGCAGTTCTTC. The rearrangement links TRBV7-9 to TRBJ2-1; D ambiguous. Germline lookup yields CDR1 SEHNR and CDR2 FQNEAQ (reference sequence). V was clipped by 6 bases and J by 0 bases, with 12 bases between them. The CDR3 length is 15 residues. Full variable domain (missing parts from reference TRBV7-9 and TRBJ2-1): DTGVSQNPRHKITKRGQNVTFRCDPISEHNRLYWYRQTLGQGPEFLTYFQNEAQLEKSRLLSDRFSAERPKGSFSTLEIQRTEQGDSAMYLCASSGDTSSYNEQFFGPGTRLTVL.

V gene TRBV28 combines with J gene TRBJ1-1; no reliable D call. The V gene lost 2 bases and the J gene lost 1 base, with 8 bases spanning the gap. CDR1 and CDR2 (germline): MDHEN, SYDVKM. The CDR3 loop spans 14 amino acids. CDR3 bases: TGTGCCAGCAGTTTAATTTGGGGGAACACTGAAGCTTTCTTT. This encodes CASSLIWGNTEAFF.

This chain joins TRBV7-9 and TRBJ1-5, with D uncertain. This CDR3 comprises 13 residues. The V end was cut by 5 bases, the J end by 7 bases, with 12 bases between. Germline loops: CDR1 SEHNR, CDR2 FQNEAQ (reference sequence). The CDR3 reads CASSPSRGQPQHF. CDR3 DNA: TGTGCCAGCAGCCCTTCCCGAGGACAGCCCCAGCATTTT.

V usage is TRBV5-1 and J usage is TRBJ2-1; 9 positions match TRBD2. From germline, CDR1 is SGHRS and CDR2 YFSETQ. The CDR3 is 17 residues long. Trimming took 3 bases from V and 6 from J; bases not matched to a gene: 13. The CDR3 sequence is CASSSQNLAGSGNEQFF. The DNA of the CDR3 is TGCGCCAGCAGCTCCCAGAACCTAGCGGGGTCGGGCAATGAGCAGTTCTTC.

This clone was observed a single time. This chain connects TRBV28 to TRBJ2-7; TRBD2 agrees at 8 bases. The V and J ends lost 5 bases and 4 bases, in that order; junction bases with no gene match: 10. Germline CDR1 is MDHEN and CDR2 is SYDVKM. The CDR3 runs to 15 residues. The DNA for the CDR3 is TGTGCCAGCAGTCCACCCGGGGGGGCCGGGTACGAGCAGTACTTC. This translates into CASSPPGGAGYEQYF.

This clone was observed a single time. The chain couples TRBV6-6 to TRBJ2-6; D is undetermined. Trimming cost V 9 bases and J 0 bases, with 15 bases left between them. Germline assignment: CDR1 MNHNY and CDR2 SVGAGI (reference sequence). This CDR3 is 16 amino acids long. CDR3 loop: CASCIGVGSGANVLTF. The DNA of the CDR3 is TGTGCCAGTTGTATAGGCGTCGGCTCTGGGGCCAACGTCCTGACTTTC.

This clone appeared a few times. V is TRBV5-4 and J is TRBJ2-3; TRBD1 matches at 10 bases. J gave up 3 bases and V 4 bases, and 5 bases lay outside the gene matches. Per germline, CDR1 SGHNT and CDR2 YYREEE (reference sequence). The CDR3 spans 15 residues. Here the CDR3 DNA reads TGTGCCAGCAGCATACCGGGACAGGGGACAGATACGCAGTATTTT. Translation gives CASSIPGQGTDTQYF. Together with reference TRBV5-4 and TRBJ2-3, the CDR3 gives the full variable domain: ETGVTQSPTHLIKTRGQQVTLRCSSQSGHNTVSWYQQALGQGPQFIFQYYREEENGRGNFPPRFSGLQFPNYSSELNVNALELDDSALYLCASSIPGQGTDTQYFGPGTRLTVL.

V usage is TRBV14 and J usage is TRBJ1-2; the match to TRBD1 covers 7 bases. After removal of 3 bases from V and 5 bases from J, the junction contained 9 bases not matched to a gene. CDR1 SGHDN and CDR2 FVKESK come from the germline V gene. This CDR3 contains 15 residues. The CDR3 spells CASSQYLGTAYGYTF. CDR3 coding DNA: TGTGCCAGCAGCCAGTATCTGGGGACAGCTTATGGCTACACCTTC.

This chain uses TRBV18 with TRBJ1-3, with D uncertain. V shed 3 bases and J shed 2 bases, with 11 bases lying between them. The CDR3 spans 15 residues. The germline gives CDR1 KGHSH, CDR2 LQKENI. CDR3 sequence: CASSPTDRAGNTIYF. The CDR3 DNA reads as TGTGCCAGCTCACCTACGGACCGCGCTGGAAACACCATATATTTT.

The V gene is TRBV27, the J gene TRBJ1-2; D unresolved. The germline V gene encodes CDR1 MNHEY and CDR2 SMNVEV (reference sequence). V was pared by 4 bases and J by 5 bases, with 20 bases between. CDR3 length equals 16 residues. CDR3 DNA: TGTGCCAGCAGTTCACAACACGCGTCGCCACTATATGGCTACACCTTC. Its translation is CASSSQHASPLYGYTF.

A single count supports this clone. The chain carries TRBV6-5 and TRBJ1-1; TRBD1 matches at 9 bases. CDR1 is MNHEY and CDR2 is SVGAGI in the germline V gene. The CDR3 is made up of 13 amino acids. J lost 6 bases, V lost 6 bases, and 5 bases had no gene match. DNA for the CDR3: TGTGCCAGCAGCTCGGGACAGGGCTCTGAAGCTTTCTTT. Encoded protein: CASSSGQGSEAFF.

This clone has just one count. The J gene is TRBJ1-2, the V gene TRBV19; D ambiguous. The CDR3 is made up of 13 amino acids. Trimming removed 3 bases at V and 5 bases at J, with 10 bases between. CDR1 is LNHDA and CDR2 is SQIVND in the germline V gene (reference sequence). The CDR3 nucleotides are TGTGCCAGTAGTATCAGAAACCTGTATGGCTACACCTTC. This translates into CASSIRNLYGYTF.

V and J are TRBV19 and TRBJ1-1; D remains unclear. Trimming cost V 4 bases and J 9 bases, with 21 bases left between them. The CDR3 spans 15 residues. Germline-derived CDR1 and CDR2 are LNHDA and SQIVND (reference sequence). The CDR3 coding sequence is TGTGCCAGTAGTACGAAAACTGAGCGGACGCACCAAGCTTTCTTT. Protein sequence: CASSTKTERTHQAFF.

V is TRBV5-6 and J is TRBJ1-4; D unresolved. Germline CDR1 and CDR2: SGHDT and YYEEEE. Deletions cut 2 bases from V and 0 bases from J, with 11 bases between. This CDR3 is built from 16 residues. CDR3 sequence (DNA): TGTGCCAGCAGCTTACCGACACACGCAACTAATGAAAAACTGTTTTTT. Translated, it gives CASSLPTHATNEKLFF.

The chain links TRBV6-1 to TRBJ2-7, with 8 positions matching TRBD2. J gave up 0 bases and V 0 bases, and 1 base lay outside the gene matches. The CDR3 length is 15 residues. Germline V gene data show CDR1 as MNHNS and CDR2 as SASEGT. The CDR3 DNA follows: TGTGCCAGCAGTGAAGCGGGACTAGGCTCCTACGAGCAGTACTTC. Amino acids: CASSEAGLGSYEQYF.

The V and J genes are TRBV4-3 and TRBJ1-4; D is unresolved. CDR1 and CDR2 (germline): LGHNA, YSLEER. V was trimmed by 0 bases and J by 8 bases, leaving 13 bases between them. The CDR3 has 15 residues. CDR3 in DNA: TGCGCCAGCAGCCAAGATGGTGGACCGGAGGAAAAACTGTTTTTT. Amino acid sequence: CASSQDGGPEEKLFF.

This rearrangement joins TRBV2 to TRBJ1-2; a weak D match, TRBD1 (6 bases). V was cut by 7 bases and J by 2 bases, with 11 bases left in between. This CDR3 is built from 13 residues. CDR1 and CDR2 (germline): SNHLY, FYNNEI. This CDR3 is CASKPTGNYGYTF. CDR3 DNA sequence: TGTGCCAGCAAACCTACAGGGAACTATGGCTACACCTTC.

This rearrangement joins TRBV19 to TRBJ1-2, with TRBD1 as a possible D gene (6 bases). The germline gives CDR1 LNHDA, CDR2 SQIVND (reference sequence). Trimming took off 9 bases at V and 0 bases at J, with 17 bases between the two ends. The CDR3 contains 15 residues. The CDR3 protein is CASDGTKSPNYGYTF. In nucleotides, the CDR3 is TGTGCCAGCGATGGGACAAAAAGTCCTAACTATGGCTACACCTTC.

The chain couples TRBV18 to TRBJ2-7; D not resolved. The V gene's germline CDR1 is KGHSH and CDR2 LQKENI. Trimming cost V 4 bases and J 2 bases, with 12 bases left between them. This CDR3 has 14 amino acids. The CDR3 protein is CASSLRHLTYEQYF. The CDR3 bases are TGTGCCAGCTCACTCAGACACCTAACCTACGAGCAGTACTTC.

This clone has only one observation. The chain links TRBV3-1 (or the pseudogene TRBV3-2) to TRBJ1-5; D gene unclear. Trimming took 6 bases from V and 7 from J, leaving 13 bases between them. Germline loops: CDR1 LGHDT, CDR2 YNNKEL (reference sequence). The CDR3 has 13 residues. DNA of the CDR3: TGTGCCAGCAGGCCCGGCCCACGGCAGCCCCAGCATTTT. As protein: CASRPGPRQPQHF.

The chain uses TRBV7-3 and TRBJ2-1, with D unresolved. V lost 1 base, J lost 7 bases, and 17 bases lay in between. The germline gives CDR1 SGHTA, CDR2 FQGTGA. The CDR3 loop spans 16 amino acids. CDR3 nucleotide sequence: TGTGCCAGCAGCTTAAATCCGGCAGGCCCCCGGAATGAGCAGTTCTTC. As protein: CASSLNPAGPRNEQFF.

The V gene is TRBV25-1, the J gene TRBJ2-1; 9 bases match TRBD1. The CDR3 is made up of 16 amino acids. V dropped 7 bases and J dropped 7; count of bases not matched to a gene: 14. Germline CDR1 and CDR2: MGHDK and SYGVNS. The CDR3 here is CASTEAFGTGLNEQFF. CDR3 nucleotides: TGTGCCAGCACCGAAGCTTTCGGGACAGGGCTTAATGAGCAGTTCTTC.

This chain links TRBV6-5 with TRBJ2-5; TRBD2 matches 15 bases. Germline trimming cut 10 bases from V and 5 bases from J; bases unmatched to any gene: 8. The germline V gene has CDR1 MNHEY and CDR2 SVGAGI. The CDR3 runs 15 residues. CDR3 bases: TGTGCCACCGGACTAGCGGGGGGGCGGGTGGAGACCCAGTACTTC. Translated: CATGLAGGRVETQYF.

A single count supports this clone. The chain recombines TRBV2 with TRBJ2-7; D possibly corresponds to TRBD1 (6 bases). V was clipped by 4 bases and J by 4 bases, with 20 bases between them. Germline CDR1 SNHLY, CDR2 FYNNEI. The CDR3 consists of 16 residues. This CDR3 is CASSGDPGHRRYEQYF. CDR3 DNA sequence: TGTGCCAGCAGTGGAGACCCGGGACACCGGAGGTACGAGCAGTACTTC.

Written as DNA, the CDR3 is TGTGCCAGCAGTTTGAGGCAGACCAATGAGCAGTTCTTC. Encoded protein: CASSLRQTNEQFF. This sequence joins TRBV27 and TRBJ2-1; D not certain. Germline V gene sequence: CDR1 MNHEY, CDR2 SMNVEV (reference sequence). The CDR3 loop spans 13 amino acids. Trimming took off 3 bases at V and 6 bases at J, with 9 bases between the two ends.

The V and J genes are TRBV7-9 and TRBJ2-7; D might be TRBD1 (6 bases). Between the trimmed V and J ends, which lost 5 bases and 5 bases, there was a span of 16 bases. The CDR3 runs to 14 residues. Germline V lookup: CDR1 SEHNR, CDR2 FQNEAQ (reference sequence). The CDR3, as DNA: TGTGCCAGCAGCGGCTTGGACAGTAAACACGAGCAGTACTTC. It yields the protein CASSGLDSKHEQYF.